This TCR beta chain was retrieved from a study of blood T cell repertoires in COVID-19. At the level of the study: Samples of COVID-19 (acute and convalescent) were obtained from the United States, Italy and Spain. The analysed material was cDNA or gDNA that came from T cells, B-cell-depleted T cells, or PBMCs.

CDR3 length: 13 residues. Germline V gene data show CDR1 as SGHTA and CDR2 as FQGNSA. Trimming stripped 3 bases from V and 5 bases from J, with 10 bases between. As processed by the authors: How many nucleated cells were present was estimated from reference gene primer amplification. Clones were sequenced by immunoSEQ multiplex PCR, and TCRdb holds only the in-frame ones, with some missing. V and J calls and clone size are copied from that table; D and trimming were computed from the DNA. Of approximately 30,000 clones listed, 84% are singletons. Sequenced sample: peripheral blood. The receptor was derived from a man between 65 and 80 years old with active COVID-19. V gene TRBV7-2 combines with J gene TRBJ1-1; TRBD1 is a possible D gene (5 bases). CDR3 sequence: CASSLLRQTEAFF. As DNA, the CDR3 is TGTGCCAGCAGCTTGCTGAGACAGACTGAAGCTTTCTTT.